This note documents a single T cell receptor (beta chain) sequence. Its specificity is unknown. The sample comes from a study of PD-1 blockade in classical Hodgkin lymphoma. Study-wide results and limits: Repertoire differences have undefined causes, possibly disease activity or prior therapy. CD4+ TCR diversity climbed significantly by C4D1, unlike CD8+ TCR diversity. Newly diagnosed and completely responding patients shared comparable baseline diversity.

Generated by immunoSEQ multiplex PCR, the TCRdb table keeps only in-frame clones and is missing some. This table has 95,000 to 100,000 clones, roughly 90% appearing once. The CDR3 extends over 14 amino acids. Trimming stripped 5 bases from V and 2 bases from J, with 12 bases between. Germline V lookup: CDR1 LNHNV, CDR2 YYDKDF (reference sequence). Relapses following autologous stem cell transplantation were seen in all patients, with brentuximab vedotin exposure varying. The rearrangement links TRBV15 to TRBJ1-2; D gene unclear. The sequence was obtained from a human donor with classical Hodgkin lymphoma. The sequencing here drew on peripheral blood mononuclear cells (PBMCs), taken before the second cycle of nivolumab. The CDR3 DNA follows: TGTGCCACCAGCCTAGGACGTGACAACTATGGCTACACCTTC. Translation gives CATSLGRDNYGYTF. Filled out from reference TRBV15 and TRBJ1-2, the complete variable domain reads DAMVIQNPRYQVTQFGKPVTLSCSQTLNHNVMYWYQQKSSQAPKLLFHYYDKDFNNEADTPDNFQSRRPNTSFCFLDIRSPGLGDTAMYLCATSLGRDNYGYTFGSGTRLTVV.